These 32 T cell receptor beta chains were sequenced from one sample in a study of shared clonotypes between healthy human individuals. Assay: immunoSEQ multiplex PCR; the TCRdb copy retains only in-frame clones and omits some. Of roughly 1,800,000 clones in the sample, roughly 95% were seen once. CD45RO-negative cells were positively selected for CCR7, leaving out terminally differentiated effector memory CD45RA+ cells. The source material was naive CD8+ T cells sorted from blood. Receptor source: a young man in good health.

The CDR3 here is CASRLGTSGTDEQYF. The CDR3 coding sequence is TGCGCCAGCAGACTCGGGACTAGCGGGACAGACGAGCAGTACTTC. The genes are TRBV5-1 and TRBJ2-7; 13 positions match TRBD2. Germline lookup yields CDR1 SGHRS and CDR2 YFSETQ. The trim removed 5 bases at V and 5 bases at J, leaving 7 bases unmatched. CDR3 length: 15 amino acids.

The chain couples TRBV27 to TRBJ2-7; possible D gene TRBD2, 5 bases. With 6 bases removed from V and 5 bases from J, the gap between germline ends came to 26 bases. Germline loops: CDR1 MNHEY, CDR2 SMNVEV (reference sequence). The CDR3 runs to 17 residues. CDR3 in amino acids: CASSTYGVGREENEQYF. CDR3 DNA sequence: TGTGCCAGCAGCACCTATGGGGTTGGGAGAGAGGAAAACGAGCAGTACTTC.

V gene TRBV9 combines with J gene TRBJ2-3; no clear D. The CDR3 spans 14 residues. Germline-derived CDR1 and CDR2 are SGDLS and YYNGEE. The germline V and J ends were trimmed by 4 bases and 2 bases, with 11 bases remaining between them. The CDR3 region has the DNA TGTGCCAGCAGCCCCAGTGGGGTCACAGATACGCAGTATTTT. Its protein is CASSPSGVTDTQYF.

CDR3 amino acids: CASSRWTGGNTEAFF. The CDR3 DNA reads as TGTGCCAGCAGCCGTTGGACAGGGGGGAACACTGAAGCTTTCTTT. V usage is TRBV5-4 and J usage is TRBJ1-1; 10 nucleotides agree with TRBD1. Germline V gene data show CDR1 as SGHNT and CDR2 as YYREEE (reference sequence). With V trimmed by 4 bases and J by 1 base, 4 bases remained unmatched. The CDR3 has 15 amino acids.

This sequence joins TRBV6-1 and TRBJ2-2; D unclear. CDR1 and CDR2 from the germline V gene are MNHNS and SASEGT. The CDR3 covers 13 residues. V dropped 5 bases and J dropped 3 bases, with 7 bases sitting between them. CDR3 bases: TGTGCCAGCAGTAGGGTATACACCGGGGAGCTGTTTTTT. Its protein product is CASSRVYTGELFF.

The chain has TRBV7-9 and TRBJ2-7; D may be TRBD2 (6 bases). CDR1 is SEHNR and CDR2 is FQNEAQ in the germline V gene (reference sequence). The CDR3 length is 14 residues. Trimming removed 5 bases from V and 1 base from J, with 12 bases in between. CDR3 residues: CASSTTSFSYEQYF. The DNA of the CDR3 is TGTGCCAGCAGCACGACTAGTTTTTCCTACGAGCAGTACTTC.

The gene calls are TRBV9 and TRBJ1-2, with D unresolved. Germline CDR1 reads SGDLS; CDR2 reads YYNGEE. This CDR3 is built from 13 residues. V lost 0 bases and J 4 bases, leaving 7 bases between the germline ends. The DNA of the CDR3 is TGTGCCAGCAGCGTAGGGTCCAGCTATGGCTACACCTTC. It yields the protein CASSVGSSYGYTF.

The CDR3 here is CASSLGQGITNTEAFF. DNA of the CDR3: TGTGCCAGCAGCTTAGGACAGGGGATAACGAACACTGAAGCTTTCTTT. The genes are TRBV7-8 and TRBJ1-1, with 8 bases matching TRBD1. V dropped 1 base and J dropped 1; count of bases not matched to a gene: 5. The CDR3 has 16 residues. Germline V gene lookup returns CDR1 SGHVS and CDR2 FQNEAQ.

CDR3 in DNA: TGTGCCAGCTCACCTCCTCCGGGACAGGGATATGGCTACACCTTC. This encodes CASSPPPGQGYGYTF. The J gene is TRBJ1-2, the V gene TRBV18; 9 positions agree with TRBD1. This CDR3 is 15 amino acids long. J gave up 5 bases and V 3 bases, and 7 bases lay outside the gene matches. From germline, CDR1 is KGHSH and CDR2 LQKENI.

The table lists this clone with a count of one. CDR3 sequence: CASGWTDSNQPQHF. In DNA form, the CDR3 reads TGCGCCAGCGGGTGGACAGATAGCAATCAGCCCCAGCATTTT. The chain couples TRBV4-1 to TRBJ1-5; D perhaps matches TRBD1 (6 bases). Trimming took off 8 bases at V and 0 bases at J, with 11 bases between the two ends. This CDR3 has 14 residues. Germline CDR1 and CDR2: MGHRA and YSYEKL.

The chain has TRBV30 and TRBJ2-7; the D is unclear. Trimming pared 1 base from V and 5 bases from J, leaving 12 bases between. In germline, CDR1 is GTSNPN, CDR2 SVGIG (reference sequence). This CDR3 spans 13 amino acids. The CDR3, as DNA: TGTGCCTGGAGTGGGGGTCCTGCCCACGAGCAGTACTTC. Translated: CAWSGGPAHEQYF.

V is TRBV29-1 and J is TRBJ1-1, with D uncertain. This CDR3 comprises 15 residues. The V gene's germline CDR1 is SQVTM and CDR2 ANQGSEA. Trimming removed 4 bases at V and 5 bases at J, with 20 bases between. CDR3 DNA sequence: TGCAGCGTTGTACCTAGGGAGGGCGCGGGGACTGAAGCTTTCTTT. Translating gives CSVVPREGAGTEAFF.

The rearrangement uses TRBV6-7 and TRBJ2-4; 10 bases line up with TRBD1. TRBV6-7 is an open reading frame, and its role is uncertain. The CDR3 is 16 amino acids. V lost 5 bases and J lost 2; bases outside the gene matches: 6. This CDR3 is CASSNRDRGSKNIQYF. CDR3 bases: TGTGCCAGCAGTAACCGGGACAGGGGATCCAAAAACATTCAGTACTTC.

V gene TRBV5-5 combines with J gene TRBJ2-7; TRBD1 agrees at 8 bases. V shed 4 bases and J 1 base; nucleotides not matched to a gene: 7. CDR1 and CDR2 (germline): SGHKS, YYEKEE (reference sequence). This CDR3 has 15 residues. The CDR3 protein is CASSAPGQASYEQYF. The CDR3 DNA sequence: TGTGCCAGCAGCGCGCCGGGACAGGCGTCCTACGAGCAGTACTTC.

A word on this clone: Other DNA variants within this sample encode the same CDR3. This chain links TRBV13 with TRBJ2-7; D may be TRBD1 (5 bases). V was trimmed by 4 bases and J by 7 bases, leaving 8 bases between them. The CDR3 runs to 11 residues. Per germline, CDR1 PRHDT and CDR2 FYEKMQ (reference sequence). CDR3 nucleotide sequence: TGTGCCAGCAGCTCCACAGGAGAGCAGTACTTC. Its translation: CASSSTGEQYF.

V and J are TRBV27 and TRBJ2-3; D may match TRBD1 or TRBD2 (5 bases each). With 4 bases removed from V and 3 bases from J, the gap between germline ends came to 17 bases. CDR1 and CDR2 from the germline V gene are MNHEY and SMNVEV (reference sequence). This CDR3 comprises 16 residues. CDR3: CASSSMGVKGTDTQYF. Written as DNA, the CDR3 is TGTGCCAGCAGTTCCATGGGGGTTAAGGGGACAGATACGCAGTATTTT.

CDR3 sequence reads: CASSQAGGEWYGYTF. For the CDR3, the DNA is TGCGCCAGCAGCCAAGCGGGGGGTGAGTGGTATGGCTACACCTTC. V usage is TRBV4-1 and J usage is TRBJ1-2; D possibly corresponds to TRBD1 (5 bases). The CDR3 sequence is 15 residues long. V lost 1 base and J 5 bases, leaving 14 bases between the germline ends. The germline V gene has CDR1 MGHRA and CDR2 YSYEKL.

This chain joins TRBV2 and TRBJ2-1; D is possibly TRBD2 (5 bases). Germline CDR1 is SNHLY and CDR2 is FYNNEI. Trimming removed 7 bases at V and 6 bases at J, with 10 bases between. The CDR3 spans 12 residues. This CDR3 reads CASKDSTNEQFF. For the CDR3, the DNA is TGTGCCAGCAAGGACTCTACCAATGAGCAGTTCTTC.

The V call is TRBV7-9, the J call TRBJ1-6; TRBD1 might be the D (6 bases). The V end was cut by 0 bases, the J end by 4 bases, with 7 bases between. In germline, CDR1 is SEHNR, CDR2 FQNEAQ (reference sequence). The CDR3 has 15 amino acids. This CDR3 reads CASSLADRYNSPLHF. DNA of the CDR3: TGTGCCAGCAGCTTAGCGGACAGATATAATTCACCCCTCCACTTT. The entire variable domain, with the rest obtained from reference TRBV7-9 and TRBJ1-6, is as follows: DTGVSQNPRHKITKRGQNVTFRCDPISEHNRLYWYRQTLGQGPEFLTYFQNEAQLEKSRLLSDRFSAERPKGSFSTLEIQRTEQGDSAMYLCASSLADRYNSPLHFGNGTRLTVT.

The chain combines TRBV6-1 with TRBJ1-6; possible D gene TRBD1, 5 bases. Germline V gene lookup returns CDR1 MNHNS and CDR2 SASEGT. Trimming left V 1 base short and J 5 bases short, with 18 bases between. CDR3 length: 18 amino acids. The CDR3 is CASSEEGPGVFNNSPLHF. Here the CDR3 DNA reads TGTGCCAGCAGTGAAGAGGGTCCGGGGGTGTTTAATAATTCACCCCTCCACTTT.

Turning to this clone: Other nucleotide sequences in the sample specify the same CDR3. CDR3 residues: CASSSTSGQETQYF. The CDR3 DNA is TGTGCCAGCAGTTCGACTAGCGGGCAAGAGACCCAGTACTTC. The J gene is TRBJ2-5, the V gene TRBV6-6; 10 nucleotides line up with TRBD2. This CDR3 comprises 14 residues. The V segment lost 4 bases and the J segment 2 bases; nucleotides outside the gene matches: 1. Germline V gene sequence: CDR1 MNHNY, CDR2 SVGAGI (reference sequence).

The V call is TRBV4-3, the J call TRBJ2-1; D is unclear. The CDR3 runs 15 residues. Per germline, CDR1 LGHNA and CDR2 YSLEER. Trimming took off 0 bases at V and 7 bases at J, with 13 bases between the two ends. The CDR3 here is CASSQDPGLGNEQFF. In DNA form, the CDR3 reads TGCGCCAGCAGCCAAGATCCCGGGCTAGGGAATGAGCAGTTCTTC.

This sequence joins TRBV27 and TRBJ2-7; 8 positions agree with TRBD2. CDR1 MNHEY and CDR2 SMNVEV come from the germline V gene (reference sequence). The junction had 5 bases not matched to a gene; V was cut back by 3 bases and J by 7 bases. This CDR3 is 13 amino acids long. CDR3 residues: CASSFGSGGEQYF. Written as DNA, the CDR3 is TGTGCCAGCAGTTTTGGGTCGGGGGGGGAGCAGTACTTC.

This clone was seen just once. This chain links TRBV7-9 with TRBJ2-5; TRBD2 agrees at 8 bases. Trimming took 4 bases from V and 7 from J; bases not matched to a gene: 8. Germline values: CDR1 SEHNR, CDR2 FQNEAQ (reference sequence). The CDR3 has 14 residues. The CDR3 spells CASSSPHGGGTQYF. CDR3 DNA sequence: TGTGCCAGCAGCTCCCCCCACGGGGGGGGGACCCAGTACTTC.

A word on this clone: This same CDR3 is encoded by further DNA sequences in the sample. CDR3 nucleotides: TGTGCCAGCAGCTTGGGCCCCAGTTCACCCCTCCACTTT. Encoded protein: CASSLGPSSPLHF. The V and J genes are TRBV5-5 and TRBJ1-6; D is ambiguous. V was trimmed by 0 bases and J by 9 bases, leaving 7 bases between them. The CDR3 covers 13 residues. CDR1 and CDR2 from the germline V gene are SGHKS and YYEKEE (reference sequence).

The chain has TRBV27 and TRBJ1-1; D may be TRBD1 (5 bases). Germline lookup yields CDR1 MNHEY and CDR2 SMNVEV (reference sequence). V lost 5 bases, J lost 7 bases, and 14 bases lay in between. The CDR3 consists of 13 residues. The CDR3 DNA reads as TGTGCCAGCAGTCTGTTAGGCGACAGTGAAGCTTTCTTT. Protein sequence: CASSLLGDSEAFF.

The count of this clone is one. The CDR3 nucleotides are TGTGCCAGCAGCGTAGGCAGTATGGATAACTACGAGCAGTACTTC. Protein: CASSVGSMDNYEQYF. This chain uses TRBV9 with TRBJ2-7; D gene unclear. V was cut by 0 bases and J by 3 bases, with 13 bases left in between. CDR3 size: 15 residues. In germline, CDR1 is SGDLS, CDR2 YYNGEE. Full variable domain (missing parts from reference TRBV9 and TRBJ2-7): DSGVTQTPKHLITATGQRVTLRCSPRSGDLSVYWYQQSLDQGLQFLIQYYNGEERAKGNILERFSAQQFPDLHSELNLSSLELGDSALYFCASSVGSMDNYEQYFGPGTRLTVT.

This chain joins TRBV2 and TRBJ2-1, with 7 bases lining up with TRBD1. The CDR3 extends over 14 amino acids. Per the germline V gene, CDR1 is SNHLY and CDR2 is FYNNEI. Trimming cost V 8 bases and J 0 bases; bases outside gene matches: 4. The CDR3 loop reads CASQDRSSYNEQFF. DNA for the CDR3: TGTGCCAGCCAGGACAGGAGCTCCTACAATGAGCAGTTCTTC.

The chain joins TRBV19 to TRBJ2-5; tentatively, D is TRBD2 (6 bases). The CDR3 totals 15 residues. The ends were cut back, 5 bases at V and 3 bases at J, with 16 bases in the middle. CDR1 is LNHDA, CDR2 SQIVND, per germline (reference sequence). Written as DNA, the CDR3 is TGTGCCAGTAGTGTAGCCGGGACTCCTAAAGAGACCCAGTACTTC. Its translation is CASSVAGTPKETQYF. Looking up the rest from reference TRBV19 and TRBJ2-5 gives the full variable domain: DGGITQSPKYLFRKEGQNVTLSCEQNLNHDAMYWYRQDPGQGLRLIYYSQIVNDFQKGDIAEGYSVSREKKESFPLTVTSAQKNPTAFYLCASSVAGTPKETQYFGPGTRLLVL.

This chain uses TRBV12-2 with TRBJ1-2. TRBV12-2 counts as a pseudogene. CDR3 size: 13 residues. DNA for the CDR3: TGTGCAAGTCGCCAATCCCGAGACTATGGCTACACCTTC. This translates into CASRQSRDYGYTF.

CDR3 coding DNA: TGCGCCAGCAGTGGAGAGTATGGGACTAGCGGGAGTGCTGAGCAGTTCTTC. This codes for CASSGEYGTSGSAEQFF. The rearrangement links TRBV10-1 to TRBJ2-1, with TRBD2 identical over 14 bases. Unmatched junction bases numbered 11, after V lost 4 bases and J lost 9 bases. In germline, CDR1 is WNHNN, CDR2 SYGVQD (reference sequence). The CDR3 totals 17 residues.

The V gene is TRBV19, the J gene TRBJ1-1; D unresolved. The V gene lost 1 base and the J gene lost 0 bases, with 6 bases spanning the gap. CDR1 and CDR2 (germline): LNHDA, SQIVND (reference sequence). This CDR3 has 14 amino acids. The CDR3 is CASSIAVMNTEAFF. CDR3 in DNA: TGTGCCAGTAGTATAGCGGTGATGAACACTGAAGCTTTCTTT.